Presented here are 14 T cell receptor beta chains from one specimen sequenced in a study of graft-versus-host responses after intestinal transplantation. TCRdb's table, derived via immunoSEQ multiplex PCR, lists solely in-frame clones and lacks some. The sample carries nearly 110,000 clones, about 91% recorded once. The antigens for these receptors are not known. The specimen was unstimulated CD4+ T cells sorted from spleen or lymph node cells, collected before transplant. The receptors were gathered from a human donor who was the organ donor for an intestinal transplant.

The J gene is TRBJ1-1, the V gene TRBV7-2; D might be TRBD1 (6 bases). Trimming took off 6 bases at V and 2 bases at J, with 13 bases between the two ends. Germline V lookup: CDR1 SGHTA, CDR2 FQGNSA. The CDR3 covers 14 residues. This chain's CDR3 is CASSIAGANTEAFF. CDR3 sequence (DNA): TGTGCCAGCAGTATTGCGGGGGCCAACACTGAAGCTTTCTTT.

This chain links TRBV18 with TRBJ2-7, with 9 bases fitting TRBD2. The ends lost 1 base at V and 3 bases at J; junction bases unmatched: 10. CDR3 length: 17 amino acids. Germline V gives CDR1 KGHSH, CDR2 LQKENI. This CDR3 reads CASSPRKPGLAGYEQYF. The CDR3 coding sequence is TGTGCCAGCTCACCACGGAAGCCGGGACTAGCCGGCTACGAGCAGTACTTC.

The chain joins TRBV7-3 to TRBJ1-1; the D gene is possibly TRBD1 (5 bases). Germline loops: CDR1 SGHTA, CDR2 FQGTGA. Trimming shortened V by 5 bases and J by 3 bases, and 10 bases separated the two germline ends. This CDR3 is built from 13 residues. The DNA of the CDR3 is TGTGCCAGCAGCGCGCAGGGAGACACTGAAGCTTTCTTT. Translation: CASSAQGDTEAFF. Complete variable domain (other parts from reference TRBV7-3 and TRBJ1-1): GAGVSQTPSNKVTEKGKYVELRCDPISGHTALYWYRQSLGQGPEFLIYFQGTGAADDSGLPNDRFFAVRPEGSVSTLKIQRTERGDSAVYLCASSAQGDTEAFFGQGTRLTVV.

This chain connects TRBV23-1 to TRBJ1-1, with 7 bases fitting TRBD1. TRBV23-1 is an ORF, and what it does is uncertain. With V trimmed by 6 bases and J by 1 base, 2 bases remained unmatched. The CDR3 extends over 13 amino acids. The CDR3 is CASRPGGNTEAFF. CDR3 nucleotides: TGCGCCAGCAGACCAGGGGGGAACACTGAAGCTTTCTTT.

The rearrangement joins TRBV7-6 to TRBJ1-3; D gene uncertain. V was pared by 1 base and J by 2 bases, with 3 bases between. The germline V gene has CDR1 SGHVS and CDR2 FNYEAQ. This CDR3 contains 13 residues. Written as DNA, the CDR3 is TGTGCCAGCAGCTTAGGCACTGGAAACACCATATATTTT. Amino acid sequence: CASSLGTGNTIYF.

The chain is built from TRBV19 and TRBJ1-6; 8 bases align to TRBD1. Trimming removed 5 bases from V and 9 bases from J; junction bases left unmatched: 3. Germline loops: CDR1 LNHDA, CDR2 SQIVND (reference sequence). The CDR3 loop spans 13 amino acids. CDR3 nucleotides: TGTGCCAGTAGTGGACAGGGCCTTTCACCCCTCCACTTT. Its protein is CASSGQGLSPLHF.

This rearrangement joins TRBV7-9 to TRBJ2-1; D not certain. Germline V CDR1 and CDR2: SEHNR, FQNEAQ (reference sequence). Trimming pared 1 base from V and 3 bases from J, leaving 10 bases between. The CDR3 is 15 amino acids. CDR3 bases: TGTGCCAGCAGCTTAGATACGTCTTTCTACAATGAGCAGTTCTTC. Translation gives CASSLDTSFYNEQFF.

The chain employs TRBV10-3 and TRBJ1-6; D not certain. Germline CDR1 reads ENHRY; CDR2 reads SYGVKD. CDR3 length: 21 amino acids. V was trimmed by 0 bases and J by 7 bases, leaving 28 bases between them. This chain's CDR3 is CAISESLVRFRLNLSNSPLHF. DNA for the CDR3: TGTGCCATCAGTGAGTCTCTAGTAAGGTTCAGGTTGAACTTATCAAATTCACCCCTCCACTTT.

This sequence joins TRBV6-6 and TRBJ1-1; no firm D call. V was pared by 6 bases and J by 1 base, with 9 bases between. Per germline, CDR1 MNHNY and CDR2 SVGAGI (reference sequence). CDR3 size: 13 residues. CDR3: CASRSLRNTEAFF. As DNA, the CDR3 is TGTGCCAGCAGATCCCTCCGGAACACTGAAGCTTTCTTT.

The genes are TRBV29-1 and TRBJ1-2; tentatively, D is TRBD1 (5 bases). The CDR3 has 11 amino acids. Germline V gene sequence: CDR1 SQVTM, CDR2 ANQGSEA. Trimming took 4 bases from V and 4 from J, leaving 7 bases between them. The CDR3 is CSVAGTYGYTF. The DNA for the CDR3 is TGCAGCGTTGCAGGGACCTATGGCTACACCTTC.

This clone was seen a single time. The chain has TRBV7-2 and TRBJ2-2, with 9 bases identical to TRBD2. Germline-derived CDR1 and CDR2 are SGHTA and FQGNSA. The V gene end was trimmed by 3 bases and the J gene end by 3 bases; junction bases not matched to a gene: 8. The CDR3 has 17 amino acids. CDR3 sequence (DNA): TGTGCCAGCAGCTTTCTTGGTGGGACTAGCTACACCGGGGAGCTGTTTTTT. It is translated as CASSFLGGTSYTGELFF.

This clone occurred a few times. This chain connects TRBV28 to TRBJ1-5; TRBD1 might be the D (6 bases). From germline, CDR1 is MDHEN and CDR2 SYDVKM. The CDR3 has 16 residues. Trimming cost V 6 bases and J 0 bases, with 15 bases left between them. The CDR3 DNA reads TGTGCCAGCAGGACAGGACCGATGCTTAGCAATCAGCCCCAGCATTTT. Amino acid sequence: CASRTGPMLSNQPQHF.

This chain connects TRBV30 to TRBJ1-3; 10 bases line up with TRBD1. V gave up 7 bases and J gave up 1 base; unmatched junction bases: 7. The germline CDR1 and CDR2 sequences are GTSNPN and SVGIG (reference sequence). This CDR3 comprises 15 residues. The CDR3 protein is CAYLTGGFSGNTIYF. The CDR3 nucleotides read TGTGCCTATTTGACAGGGGGCTTTTCTGGAAACACCATATATTTT.

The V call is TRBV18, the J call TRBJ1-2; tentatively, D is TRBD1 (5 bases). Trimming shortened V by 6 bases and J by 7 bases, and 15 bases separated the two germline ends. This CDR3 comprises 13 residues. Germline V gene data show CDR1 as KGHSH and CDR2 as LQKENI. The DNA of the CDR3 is TGTGCCAGCTCGCGGGACCTGCCGAGTGGCTACACCTTC. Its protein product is CASSRDLPSGYTF.